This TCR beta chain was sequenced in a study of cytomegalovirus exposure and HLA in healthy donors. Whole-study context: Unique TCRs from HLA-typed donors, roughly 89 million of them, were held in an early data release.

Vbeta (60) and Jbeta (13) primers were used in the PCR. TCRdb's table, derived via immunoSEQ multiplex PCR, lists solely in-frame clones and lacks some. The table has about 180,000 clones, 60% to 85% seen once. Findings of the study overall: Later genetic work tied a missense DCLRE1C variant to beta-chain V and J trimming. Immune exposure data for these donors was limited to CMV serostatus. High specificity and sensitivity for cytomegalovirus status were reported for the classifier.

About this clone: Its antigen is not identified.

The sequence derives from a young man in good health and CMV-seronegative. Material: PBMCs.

For the CDR3, the DNA is TGCGCCAGCAGCTTGGGTAGCGGGGGGGTCTCAGATACGCAGTATTTT. Protein sequence: CASSLGSGGVSDTQYF. V gene TRBV5-1 combines with J gene TRBJ2-3; 11 bases line up with TRBD2. Germline CDR1 and CDR2: SGHRS and YFSETQ. The CDR3 spans 16 residues. The junction had 4 bases not matched to a gene; V was cut back by 0 bases and J by 4 bases.